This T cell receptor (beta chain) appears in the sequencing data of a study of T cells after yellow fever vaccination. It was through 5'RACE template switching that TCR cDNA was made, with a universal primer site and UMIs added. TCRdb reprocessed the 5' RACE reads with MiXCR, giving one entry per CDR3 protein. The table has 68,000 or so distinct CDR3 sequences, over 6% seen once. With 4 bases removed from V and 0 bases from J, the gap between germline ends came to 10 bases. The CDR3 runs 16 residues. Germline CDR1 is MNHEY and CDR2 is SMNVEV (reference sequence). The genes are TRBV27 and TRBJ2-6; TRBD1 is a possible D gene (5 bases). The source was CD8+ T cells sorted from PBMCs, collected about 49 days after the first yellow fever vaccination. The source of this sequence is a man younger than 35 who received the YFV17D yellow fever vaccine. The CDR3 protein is CASSSLTASGANVLTF. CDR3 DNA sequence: TGTGCCAGCAGTTCCCTGACAGCCTCTGGGGCCAACGTCCTGACTTTC.